This entry lists 2 T cell receptor beta chains sequenced from one sample in a study of blood T cell repertoires in COVID-19. Sequenced by immunoSEQ multiplex PCR; TCRdb stores in-frame clones only, minus some. The sample records some 350,000 clones, more than 70% being singletons. Sequencing was performed on PBMCs or T cells enriched from blood (not recorded which). The receptor set was obtained from a woman aged 30 to 39 who had recovered from COVID-19.

The chain has TRBV3-1 (or the pseudogene TRBV3-2) and TRBJ2-7; D might be TRBD1 (6 bases). CDR3 length: 17 residues. Germline-derived CDR1 and CDR2 are LGHDT and YNNKEL (reference sequence). Trimming left V 5 bases short and J 1 base short, with 21 bases between. CDR3 sequence (DNA): TGTGCCAGCAGCGCAAGGGGATGGACAGAGCGTTCCTACGAGCAGTACTTC. As protein: CASSARGWTERSYEQYF.

Remarks on this clone: The same CDR3 arises from other DNA sequences in this sample as well. The gene calls are TRBV7-9 and TRBJ2-7; 9 bases are shared with TRBD1. J was trimmed by 3 bases and V by 4 bases; bases with no gene match: 4. Germline V gives CDR1 SEHNR, CDR2 FQNEAQ (reference sequence). The CDR3 has 14 residues. CDR3 residues: CASSSTGGGYEQYF. CDR3 nucleotides: TGTGCCAGCAGCTCAACAGGGGGCGGCTACGAGCAGTACTTC.